Sequencing of this TCR beta chain was carried out in a study of T cells after yellow fever vaccination. The CDR3 contains 13 residues. Trimming cost V 10 bases and J 1 base; bases outside gene matches: 6. The germline gives CDR1 MDHEN, CDR2 SYDVKM. TCRdb reprocessed the 5' RACE reads with MiXCR, giving one entry per CDR3 protein. The table records fewer than 350,000 distinct CDR3 sequences, 3.5% to 4.5% of them present only once. This TCR came from a man younger than 30 who received the YFV17D yellow fever vaccine. V is TRBV28 and J is TRBJ2-7; TRBD1 aligns across 8 bases. The input for sequencing was PBMCs, taken 15 days after the yellow fever booster vaccination. The CDR3 DNA follows: TGTGCCACCAGACAGGGGCAATCCTACGAGCAGTACGTC. The encoded protein is CATRQGQSYEQYV.